The 32 T cell receptor beta chains presented below share a single source sample, sequenced in a study of blood T cell repertoires in COVID-19. The method was immunoSEQ multiplex PCR; TCRdb's version includes in-frame clones alone and lacks a portion of them. The sample has over 200,000 clones; roughly 90% are singletons. The sample taken for sequencing was peripheral blood. Source of these receptors: a man aged 60 to 75 who had recovered from COVID-19.

The genes are TRBV6-6 and TRBJ2-1; D unresolved. The germline V gene has CDR1 MNHNY and CDR2 SVGAGI (reference sequence). V lost 6 bases and J lost 8, with 8 bases in between. This CDR3 has 11 amino acids. This CDR3 reads CASSRQYEQFF. Written as DNA, the CDR3 is TGTGCCAGCAGCCGTCAGTATGAGCAGTTCTTC.

J is TRBJ1-5 and V is TRBV28, with D possibly being TRBD1 (5 bases). The germline CDR1 and CDR2 sequences are MDHEN and SYDVKM. The CDR3 length is 13 residues. V lost 6 bases and J lost 7, with 13 bases in between. DNA for the CDR3: TGTGCCAGCAGAGGCCCCGGGGGACAGCCCCAGCATTTT. This sequence encodes CASRGPGGQPQHF.

The chain combines TRBV27 with TRBJ1-2; D is possibly TRBD1 (5 bases). CDR1 is MNHEY, CDR2 SMNVEV, per germline (reference sequence). Trimming stripped 2 bases from V and 2 bases from J, with 18 bases between. The CDR3 sequence is 17 residues long. CDR3 nucleotide sequence: TGTGCCAGCAGTTTACGGCAAAGAATCGGGGGGAACTATGGCTACACCTTC. It specifies CASSLRQRIGGNYGYTF.

This rearrangement joins TRBV16 to TRBJ2-3; 10 nucleotides agree with TRBD2. The V gene's germline CDR1 is KGHSY and CDR2 FQNENV. The CDR3 loop spans 16 amino acids. The V gene end was trimmed by 4 bases and the J gene end by 5 bases; junction bases not matched to a gene: 9. The CDR3: CASSPLLAGQGDTQYF. CDR3 bases: TGTGCCAGCAGCCCTCTACTAGCGGGGCAAGGAGATACGCAGTATTTT.

The chain uses TRBV3-1 (or the pseudogene TRBV3-2) and TRBJ1-4, with unresolved D. Per germline, CDR1 LGHDT and CDR2 YNNKEL (reference sequence). Trimming stripped 6 bases from V and 4 bases from J, with 15 bases between. The CDR3 is 15 amino acids. The CDR3 loop reads CASSPRESGNEKLFF. As DNA, the CDR3 is TGTGCCAGCAGTCCCCGGGAAAGCGGTAATGAAAAACTGTTTTTT.

The rearrangement links TRBV4-1 to TRBJ2-3, with 11 bases lining up with TRBD2. This CDR3 is 15 amino acids long. The V gene's germline CDR1 is MGHRA and CDR2 YSYEKL. V lost 0 bases, J lost 8 bases, and 4 bases stayed unmatched. In DNA, the CDR3 is TGCGCCAGCAGCCAAGATTCTAGCGGGGGGCTTACGCAGTATTTT. Translating gives CASSQDSSGGLTQYF.

This clone has more than one count but fewer than ten. The J gene is TRBJ2-7, the V gene TRBV5-1; TRBD2 agrees at 11 bases. With V trimmed by 6 bases and J by 10 bases, 12 bases remained unmatched. The CDR3 spans 14 residues. CDR1 SGHRS and CDR2 YFSETQ come from the germline V gene. CDR3 coding DNA: TGCGCCAGCACCCCTTTAGCGGGGGGGCCCGAACAGTACTTC. It translates to CASTPLAGGPEQYF.

The chain combines TRBV7-9 with TRBJ2-5; TRBD2 matches at 7 bases. Looked up from germline, CDR1 is SEHNR and CDR2 is FQNEAQ (reference sequence). This CDR3 comprises 14 residues. Trimming took 0 bases from V and 2 from J; bases not matched to a gene: 0. DNA of the CDR3: TGTGCCAGCAGCTTAGCGCGGGGGCAAGAGACCCAGTACTTC. Translation gives CASSLARGQETQYF.

The chain uses TRBV18 and TRBJ1-5, with D unresolved. The ends were cut back, 1 base at V and 8 bases at J, with 6 bases in the middle. In germline, CDR1 is KGHSH, CDR2 LQKENI. The CDR3 loop spans 12 amino acids. Here the CDR3 DNA reads TGTGCCAGCTCACCACGGGAGGAGCCCCAGCATTTT. This encodes CASSPREEPQHF.

The V call is TRBV2, the J call TRBJ1-3; possible D gene TRBD1, 6 bases. Trimming shortened V by 7 bases and J by 1 base, and 11 bases separated the two germline ends. Germline values: CDR1 SNHLY, CDR2 FYNNEI. CDR3 length equals 14 residues. The DNA for the CDR3 is TGTGCCAGCAAATGGCAGGGGTCTGGAAACACCATATATTTT. Translating gives CASKWQGSGNTIYF.

The V gene is TRBV14, the J gene TRBJ2-1; D is perhaps TRBD2 (6 bases). Germline CDR1 is SGHDN and CDR2 is FVKESK. The CDR3 runs 15 residues. V was clipped by 4 bases and J by 7 bases, with 17 bases between them. In nucleotides, the CDR3 is TGTGCCAGCAGCCGAACCCCGGGAGCCGGGAATGAGCAGTTCTTC. Protein sequence: CASSRTPGAGNEQFF.

The V call is TRBV7-2, the J call TRBJ2-1, with 8 bases matching TRBD2. This CDR3 has 15 amino acids. Germline values: CDR1 SGHTA, CDR2 FQGNSA. Germline trimming cut 4 bases from V and 3 bases from J; bases unmatched to any gene: 5. CDR3 region: CASSYPGLGYNEQFF. As DNA, the CDR3 is TGTGCCAGCAGCTACCCGGGACTAGGCTACAATGAGCAGTTCTTC.

The CDR3 sequence is CASRDAGGTGTGELFF. The CDR3 DNA is TGTGCCAGCAGGGATGCGGGGGGAACGGGCACCGGGGAGCTGTTTTTT. The genes are TRBV25-1 and TRBJ2-2; 8 nucleotides agree with TRBD2. The CDR3 runs 16 residues. The junction had 10 bases not matched to a gene; V was cut back by 6 bases and J by 4 bases. Per the germline V gene, CDR1 is MGHDK and CDR2 is SYGVNS.

This clone appeared once. The CDR3 region has the DNA TGTGCCAGCAGCTTAGCGGTGCGGGACTCCTACAATGAGCAGTTCTTC. Residues: CASSLAVRDSYNEQFF. This sequence joins TRBV7-6 and TRBJ2-1; D is perhaps TRBD2 (6 bases). This CDR3 has 16 amino acids. The V end was cut by 0 bases, the J end by 0 bases, with 9 bases between. Germline CDR1 is SGHVS and CDR2 is FNYEAQ.

V gene TRBV6-2 or TRBV6-3 combines with J gene TRBJ2-1; 8 bases agree with TRBD1. Germline V CDR1 and CDR2: MNHEY, SVGEGT. The CDR3 has 17 residues. After removal of 3 bases from V and 5 bases from J, the junction contained 12 bases not matched to a gene. CDR3 region: CASSYLLGQGTDNEQFF. The CDR3 coding sequence is TGTGCCAGCAGTTATCTCCTTGGACAGGGAACGGACAATGAGCAGTTCTTC.

A remark on this clone: Sequence at one end of the junction differs from germline and may be a read error. The V and J genes are TRBV5-4 and TRBJ2-7, with a tentative D call TRBD1 (6 bases). This CDR3 has 14 residues. Germline lookup yields CDR1 SGHNT and CDR2 YYREEE (reference sequence). As DNA, the CDR3 is TGTACCAGCAGCGCGCAGGGGAAAAACTACGAGCAGTACTTC. Protein: CTSSAQGKNYEQYF.

CDR3 region: CASSYLQRGEKLFF. In DNA, the CDR3 is TGTGCCAGCAGTTATTTACAGAGGGGGGAAAAACTGTTTTTT. The chain uses TRBV6-5 and TRBJ1-4; TRBD1 is a possible D gene (6 bases). Germline assignment: CDR1 MNHEY and CDR2 SVGAGI. The CDR3 has 14 amino acids. V was cut by 3 bases and J by 8 bases, with 13 bases left in between.

This rearrangement joins TRBV7-2 to TRBJ1-1; 7 nucleotides match TRBD1. V was pared by 1 base and J by 12 bases, with 11 bases of the junction left unmatched. Per the germline V gene, CDR1 is SGHTA and CDR2 is FQGNSA. CDR3 length: 14 residues. The CDR3 nucleotides read TGTGCCAGCAGCTTAGAGAGGAGGGGGCAGGGGACTTTCTTT. It is translated as CASSLERRGQGTFF.

This chain links TRBV27 with TRBJ2-3; 15 bases map to TRBD2. CDR1 is MNHEY and CDR2 is SMNVEV in the germline V gene (reference sequence). This CDR3 spans 16 amino acids. Trimming took 6 bases from V and 6 from J; bases not matched to a gene: 7. The CDR3 is CASSPGLAGGGDTQYF. The CDR3 nucleotides read TGTGCCAGCAGCCCGGGACTAGCGGGGGGCGGGGATACGCAGTATTTT.

The V and J genes are TRBV2 and TRBJ1-5, with 7 nucleotides matching TRBD1. Germline CDR1 is SNHLY and CDR2 is FYNNEI. This CDR3 region has 15 residues. Trimming cost V 5 bases and J 4 bases; bases outside gene matches: 8. The CDR3 protein is CASSSTGTENQPQHF. The DNA of the CDR3 is TGTGCCAGCAGTTCCACCGGGACAGAGAATCAGCCCCAGCATTTT.

The gene calls are TRBV7-9 and TRBJ2-7, with a possible D match to TRBD2 (6 bases). The V and J ends lost 5 bases and 6 bases respectively, with 14 bases between them. Germline values: CDR1 SEHNR, CDR2 FQNEAQ (reference sequence). The CDR3 consists of 13 residues. CDR3 DNA sequence: TGTGCCAGCAGCCTTACTAGCCTCGGCGAGCAGTACTTC. As protein: CASSLTSLGEQYF.

This clone was found once. The chain recombines TRBV11-1 with TRBJ2-1; 9 positions match TRBD1. Germline loops: CDR1 SGHAT, CDR2 FQDESV (reference sequence). The CDR3 extends over 15 amino acids. V lost 5 bases and J lost 1; bases outside the gene matches: 3. CDR3 sequence reads: CASSRQGGSYNEQFF. The CDR3 DNA sequence: TGTGCCAGCAGCAGACAGGGGGGTTCCTACAATGAGCAGTTCTTC.

This clone appeared once. The chain recombines TRBV28 with TRBJ2-2, with D perhaps TRBD1 (5 bases). Germline V CDR1 and CDR2: MDHEN, SYDVKM. The CDR3 consists of 12 residues. The V end was cut by 5 bases, the J end by 7 bases, with 8 bases between. CDR3 DNA: TGTGCCAGCAGTCCAGACAGCGGGGAGCTGTTTTTT. Protein sequence: CASSPDSGELFF.

This clone is a singleton in its sample. The J gene is TRBJ2-5, the V gene TRBV11-2; the D is unclear. The CDR3 length is 13 residues. Per germline, CDR1 SGHAT and CDR2 FQNNGV. Trimming left V 2 bases short and J 5 bases short, with 9 bases between. The CDR3 is CASSLFSGETQYF. As DNA, the CDR3 is TGTGCCAGCAGCTTATTCTCCGGGGAGACCCAGTACTTC.

A remark on this clone: The junction does not match germline at one end; this may be a read error. V is TRBV7-2 and J is TRBJ1-4, with D unresolved. CDR3 size: 9 residues. The germline gives CDR1 SGHTA, CDR2 FQGNSA. For the CDR3, the DNA is TGTGCCAGCAGCCGTCCGCGCGGTTTT. It encodes CASSRPRGF. Drawing the rest from reference TRBV7-2 and TRBJ1-4, the complete variable domain is GAGVSQSPSNKVTEKGKDVELRCDPISGHTALYWYRQSLGQGLEFLIYFQGNSAPDKSGLPSDRFSAERTGGSVSTLTIQRTQQEDSAVYLCASSRPRGFGSGTQLSVL.

The chain links TRBV7-9 to TRBJ1-1; 8 bases match TRBD1. The CDR3 is 17 amino acids. The germline V gene encodes CDR1 SEHNR and CDR2 FQNEAQ (reference sequence). V was clipped by 4 bases and J by 6 bases; unmatched bases: 16. The CDR3 here is CASSSGGEARTGPEAFF. The CDR3 bases are TGTGCCAGCAGCTCCGGTGGGGAGGCTAGGACAGGGCCTGAAGCTTTCTTT.

The chain joins TRBV7-9 to TRBJ1-1; D is unclear. The length of the CDR3 is 12 residues. CDR1 is SEHNR and CDR2 is FQNEAQ in the germline V gene (reference sequence). V lost 5 bases, J lost 5 bases, and 9 bases lay in between. This CDR3 is CASSPSLTEAFF. The CDR3 nucleotides are TGTGCCAGCAGCCCCTCTTTAACTGAAGCTTTCTTT.

V gene TRBV9 combines with J gene TRBJ1-5, with 7 bases fitting TRBD1. CDR3 length: 15 amino acids. Germline CDR1 and CDR2: SGDLS and YYNGEE. Trimming cost V 4 bases and J 0 bases; bases outside gene matches: 4. CDR3 nucleotide sequence: TGTGCCAGCAGCAACGACAGGGTTAGCAATCAGCCCCAGCATTTT. This sequence encodes CASSNDRVSNQPQHF.

The chain recombines TRBV24-1 with TRBJ2-6; TRBD1 agrees at 9 bases. V gave up 7 bases and J gave up 3 bases; unmatched junction bases: 6. This CDR3 region has 16 residues. Germline loops: CDR1 KGHDR, CDR2 SFDVKD. The CDR3 spells CATRPGQGRGANVLTF. CDR3 in DNA: TGTGCCACCAGGCCGGGACAGGGACGTGGGGCCAACGTCCTGACTTTC.

This chain connects TRBV7-9 to TRBJ1-5, with a possible D match to TRBD1 (5 bases). This CDR3 spans 13 amino acids. Germline V gene lookup returns CDR1 SEHNR and CDR2 FQNEAQ (reference sequence). V lost 8 bases, J lost 9 bases, and 17 bases lay in between. The CDR3 sequence: CASSGQGKSPQHF. The CDR3 nucleotides are TGTGCCAGCTCCGGGCAGGGTAAATCGCCCCAGCATTTT.

The rearrangement joins TRBV19 to TRBJ1-2, with D perhaps matching TRBD1 (5 bases). Trimming pared 4 bases from V and 6 bases from J, leaving 12 bases between. There are 13 residues in the CDR3. Germline assignment: CDR1 LNHDA and CDR2 SQIVND (reference sequence). The CDR3 DNA reads as TGTGCCAGTAGTAGCCCGGGACTCAATGGCTACACCTTC. This translates into CASSSPGLNGYTF.

Written as DNA, the CDR3 is TGTGCCAGCAGTCCCGAAGTGACAGGGTCCTACAATGAGCAGTTCTTC. Protein: CASSPEVTGSYNEQFF. The chain recombines TRBV7-3 with TRBJ2-1, with 7 positions matching TRBD1. The V segment lost 6 bases and the J segment 1 base; nucleotides outside the gene matches: 9. Germline CDR1 is SGHTA and CDR2 is FQGTGA. This CDR3 region has 16 residues.